This T cell receptor (beta chain) stems from a study of shared clonotypes between healthy human individuals. Trimming at V came to 4 bases and at J to 5 bases, leaving 9 bases not matched to a gene. The germline V gene has CDR1 SGHAT and CDR2 FQNNGV. There are 17 residues in the CDR3. All donors qualified as healthy HIV-negative adults and had experienced no recent acute infections or vaccinations. Only in-frame clones appear in the TCRdb table, and some are missing; sequencing was by immunoSEQ multiplex PCR. The sample holds about 2.3 million clones, 80% to 95% seen once. This chain joins TRBV11-2 and TRBJ2-1; 12 bases map to TRBD2. Sequenced material: naive CD4+ T cells from PBMCs. Subset here: CD45RA+ positively selected. The source of this sequence is a man younger than 35 in good health. Some clones in this sample may be carry-over from other donors' samples. The chain's CDR3 is CASSSRTSGKGDNEQFF. For the CDR3, the DNA is TGTGCCAGCAGCTCTCGGACTAGCGGGAAAGGAGACAATGAGCAGTTCTTC.